The clone carrying this T cell receptor beta chain has just a few counts. Its target is unknown. V gave up 0 bases and J gave up 5 bases; unmatched junction bases: 7. Germline V gene data show CDR1 as LNHNV and CDR2 as YYDKDF (reference sequence). The CDR3 is 16 amino acids. This entry belongs to a study of cytomegalovirus exposure and HLA in healthy donors. Overall study: Across about 400 genotyped donors, roughly 80% landed in the Caucasian-associated ancestry cluster. Broader study findings: With DRB1 most and HLA-C fewest, TCR association rates differed between HLA loci in a later analysis.

This donor had no CMV serostatus on record. The PCR was carried out with 60 Vbeta primers and 13 Jbeta primers. The table came from immunoSEQ multiplex PCR; TCRdb's copy has only in-frame clones and leaves some out. The data contain about 68,000 clones, roughly four fifths of them singletons. The chain links TRBV15 to TRBJ2-5, with 9 bases fitting TRBD2. This TCR derives from a human donor in good health. Sample: PBMCs. The CDR3 sequence: CATSRDLRGGRETQYF. The CDR3 nucleotides read TGTGCCACCAGCAGAGATCTGCGGGGGGGCAGGGAGACCCAGTACTTC.